This T cell receptor (beta chain) emerged from a study of response to subunit inactivated influenza vaccine. This clonotype was seen a few times. Antigen: not known. Findings and caveats of the study: Authors suggested seasonal influenza vaccinations each recruit few new T cells.

Germline values: CDR1 DFQATT, CDR2 SNEGSKA (reference sequence). This CDR3 has 19 residues. Trimming cost V 0 bases and J 0 bases; bases outside gene matches: 13. TCRdb processed the RT-PCR reads anew with MiXCR; each CDR3 protein has one entry. The table shows about 190,000 distinct CDR3 sequences, with 14% occurring only once. Here the sequenced sample was CD8+ T cells sorted from PBMCs, taken more than 4 days after vaccination. The sequence derives from a man aged 50 to 59 who received an inactivated influenza vaccine. The V call is TRBV20-1, the J call TRBJ2-7, with 11 bases aligning to TRBD2. The CDR3 nucleotides read TGCAGTGCTAGAGATCGGGGACTAGCGGCATCTATCCTCTCCTACGAGCAGTACTTC. Protein: CSARDRGLAASILSYEQYF.